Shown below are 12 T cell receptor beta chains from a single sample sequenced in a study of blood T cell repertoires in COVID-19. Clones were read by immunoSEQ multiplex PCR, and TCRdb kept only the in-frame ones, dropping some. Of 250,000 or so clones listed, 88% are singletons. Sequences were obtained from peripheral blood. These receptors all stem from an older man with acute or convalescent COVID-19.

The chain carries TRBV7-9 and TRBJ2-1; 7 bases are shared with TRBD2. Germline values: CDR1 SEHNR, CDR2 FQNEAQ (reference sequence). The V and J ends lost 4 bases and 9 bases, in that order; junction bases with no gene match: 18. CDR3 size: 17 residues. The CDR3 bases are TGTGCCAGCAGCTCCACCAGGACTAGTGACTACCTGGGTGAGCAGTTCTTC. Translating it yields CASSSTRTSDYLGEQFF.

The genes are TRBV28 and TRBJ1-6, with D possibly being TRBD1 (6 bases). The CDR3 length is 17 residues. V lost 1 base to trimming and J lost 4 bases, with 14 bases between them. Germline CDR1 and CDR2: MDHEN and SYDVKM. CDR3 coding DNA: TGTGCCAGCAGTTTATCACAGGGTGGCGGGTATAATTCACCCCTCCACTTT. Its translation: CASSLSQGGGYNSPLHF.

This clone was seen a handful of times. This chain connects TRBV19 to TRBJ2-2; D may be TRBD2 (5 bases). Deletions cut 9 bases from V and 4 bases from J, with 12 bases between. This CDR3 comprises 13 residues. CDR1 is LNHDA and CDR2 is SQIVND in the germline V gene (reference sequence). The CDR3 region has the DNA TGTGCCAGGGTGCGCGGGTCCACCGGGGAGCTGTTTTTT. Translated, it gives CARVRGSTGELFF.

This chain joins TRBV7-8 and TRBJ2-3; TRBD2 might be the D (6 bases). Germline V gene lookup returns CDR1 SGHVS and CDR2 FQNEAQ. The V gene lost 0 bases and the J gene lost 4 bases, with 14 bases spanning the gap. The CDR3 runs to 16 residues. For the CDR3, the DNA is TGTGCCAGCAGCTTAGCGGGCGGGGTTTACCCAGATACGCAGTATTTT. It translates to CASSLAGGVYPDTQYF.

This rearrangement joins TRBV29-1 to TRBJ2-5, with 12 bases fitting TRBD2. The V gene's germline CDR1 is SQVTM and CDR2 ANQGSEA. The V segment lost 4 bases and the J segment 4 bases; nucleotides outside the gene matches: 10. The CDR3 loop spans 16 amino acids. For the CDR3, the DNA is TGCAGCGTTGCCTTGAGGCTAGCGGGAGGGCGAGAGACCCAGTACTTC. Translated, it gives CSVALRLAGGRETQYF.

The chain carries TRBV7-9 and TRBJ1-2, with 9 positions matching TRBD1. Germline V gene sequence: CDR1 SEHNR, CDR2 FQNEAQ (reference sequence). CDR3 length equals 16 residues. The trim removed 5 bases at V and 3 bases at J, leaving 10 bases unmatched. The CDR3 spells CASSAMRTGVDYGYTF. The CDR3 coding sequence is TGTGCCAGCAGCGCAATGAGGACAGGGGTAGACTATGGCTACACCTTC. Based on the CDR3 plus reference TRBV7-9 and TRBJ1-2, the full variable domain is DTGVSQNPRHKITKRGQNVTFRCDPISEHNRLYWYRQTLGQGPEFLTYFQNEAQLEKSRLLSDRFSAERPKGSFSTLEIQRTEQGDSAMYLCASSAMRTGVDYGYTFGSGTRLTVV.

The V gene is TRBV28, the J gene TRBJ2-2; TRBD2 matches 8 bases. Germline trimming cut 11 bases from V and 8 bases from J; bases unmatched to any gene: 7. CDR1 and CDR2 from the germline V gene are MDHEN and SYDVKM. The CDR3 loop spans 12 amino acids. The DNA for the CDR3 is TGTGCCGTTGGGCGGGAGGTGGGGGAGCTGTTTTTT. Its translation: CAVGREVGELFF.

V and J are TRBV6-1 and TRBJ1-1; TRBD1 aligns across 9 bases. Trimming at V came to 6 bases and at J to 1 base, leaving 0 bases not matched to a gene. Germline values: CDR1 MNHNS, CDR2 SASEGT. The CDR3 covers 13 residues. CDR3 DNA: TGTGCCAGCAGGGACAGGGGGAACACTGAAGCTTTCTTT. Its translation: CASRDRGNTEAFF.

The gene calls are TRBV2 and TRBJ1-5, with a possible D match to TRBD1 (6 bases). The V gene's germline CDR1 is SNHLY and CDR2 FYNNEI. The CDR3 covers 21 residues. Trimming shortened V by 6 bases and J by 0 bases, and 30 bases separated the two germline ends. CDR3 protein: CASSGERGGKSMMYSNQPQHF. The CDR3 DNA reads TGTGCCAGCAGCGGTGAAAGGGGGGGTAAGTCGATGATGTATAGCAATCAGCCCCAGCATTTT.

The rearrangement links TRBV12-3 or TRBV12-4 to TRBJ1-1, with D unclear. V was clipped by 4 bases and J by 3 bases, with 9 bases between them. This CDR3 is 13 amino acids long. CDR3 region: CASSSRRDTEAFF. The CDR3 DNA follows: TGTGCCAGCAGTTCCAGGAGGGACACTGAAGCTTTCTTT.

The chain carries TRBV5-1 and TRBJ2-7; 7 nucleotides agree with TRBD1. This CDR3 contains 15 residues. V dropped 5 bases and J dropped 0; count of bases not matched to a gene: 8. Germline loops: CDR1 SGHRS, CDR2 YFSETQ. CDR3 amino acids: CASRQGQVVSYEQYF. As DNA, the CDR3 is TGCGCCAGCAGACAAGGACAGGTTGTCTCCTACGAGCAGTACTTC.

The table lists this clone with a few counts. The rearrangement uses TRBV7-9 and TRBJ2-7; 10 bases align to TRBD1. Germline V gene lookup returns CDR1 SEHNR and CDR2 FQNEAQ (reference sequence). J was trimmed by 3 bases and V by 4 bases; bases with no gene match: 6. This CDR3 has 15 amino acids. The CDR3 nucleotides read TGTGCCAGCAGCTCCCGGGACAGGGGACACTACGAGCAGTACTTC. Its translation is CASSSRDRGHYEQYF.